What follows is one TCR beta chain and its context. The CDR3 is made up of 13 amino acids. Per germline, CDR1 MNHEY and CDR2 SMNVEV (reference sequence). Trimming took off 3 bases at V and 6 bases at J, with 9 bases between the two ends. Terminally differentiated effector memory CD45RA+ cells were left out of the naive CD8 fraction, which was CD45RO-negative and positively selected for CCR7. These data come from a study of shared clonotypes between healthy human individuals. Assay used: immunoSEQ multiplex PCR; TCRdb lists only in-frame clones, some missing. The sample lists about 1.9 million clones, 90% to 95% occurring once.

The TCR sequence derives from a young man in good health. Some clones in this sample may be carry-over from other donors' samples. Sequenced: naive CD8+ T cells from PBMCs. This sequence joins TRBV27 and TRBJ2-1; D not certain. The CDR3 loop reads CASSFSKLNEQFF. The CDR3 region has the DNA TGTGCCAGCAGTTTCAGCAAACTCAATGAGCAGTTCTTC.